Following are 25 T cell receptor beta chains from one sample sequenced in a study of T cells in narcolepsy. Produced via immunoSEQ multiplex PCR; TCRdb's table is partial and in-frame only. The repertoire holds tens of thousands of clones, with around 83% as singletons. Sequencing was performed on CD45RA- memory CD4+ T cells from PBMCs. The receptor source for this set is a human donor with narcolepsy.

CDR3 sequence: CASSPRGIYEQYF. For the CDR3, the DNA is TGTGCCAGCAGCCCTCGGGGGATCTACGAGCAGTACTTC. The rearrangement uses TRBV5-6 and TRBJ2-7, with D maybe TRBD2 (6 bases). V lost 4 bases and J 3 bases, leaving 11 bases between the germline ends. CDR3 length: 13 amino acids. From germline, CDR1 is SGHDT and CDR2 YYEEEE.

The chain has TRBV5-1 and TRBJ1-6, with TRBD1 matching over 9 bases. CDR1 and CDR2 (germline): SGHRS, YFSETQ. There are 15 residues in the CDR3. V was clipped by 0 bases and J by 10 bases; unmatched bases: 5. The CDR3 region is CASSLGTGVVSPLHF. CDR3 bases: TGCGCCAGCAGCTTGGGGACAGGGGTGGTATCACCCCTCCACTTT.

V usage is TRBV11-3 and J usage is TRBJ1-2; D not certain. This CDR3 has 16 residues. Trimming shortened V by 5 bases and J by 0 bases, and 16 bases separated the two germline ends. Germline CDR1 and CDR2: SGHNT and YENEEA. CDR3 DNA: TGTGCCAGCAGCCCAACAATGTCAGGAGCTAACTATGGCTACACCTTC. Residues: CASSPTMSGANYGYTF.

The chain uses TRBV5-1 and TRBJ1-1; D gene unclear. The V and J ends lost 0 bases and 2 bases respectively, with 5 bases between them. Per germline, CDR1 SGHRS and CDR2 YFSETQ. The CDR3 runs 13 residues. As DNA, the CDR3 is TGCGCCAGCAGCTTGGACGTCAACACTGAAGCTTTCTTT. This gives the protein CASSLDVNTEAFF.

The chain links TRBV12-5 to TRBJ2-7, with 10 bases lining up with TRBD1. Germline V gene lookup returns CDR1 LGHNT and CDR2 FRNRAP. V dropped 7 bases and J dropped 1; count of bases not matched to a gene: 1. This CDR3 comprises 13 residues. CDR3 residues: CASAGQGSYEQYF. The CDR3 DNA is TGTGCTAGTGCGGGACAGGGGTCCTACGAGCAGTACTTC.

The chain recombines TRBV6-6 with TRBJ1-1; D perhaps matches TRBD1 (6 bases). Trimming pared 6 bases from V and 0 bases from J, leaving 11 bases between. Germline V gene sequence: CDR1 MNHNY, CDR2 SVGAGI (reference sequence). The CDR3 is made up of 14 amino acids. The CDR3 nucleotides read TGTGCCAGCAGCCGCGACAGGTTGAACACTGAAGCTTTCTTT. Its protein product is CASSRDRLNTEAFF.

This chain links TRBV19 with TRBJ1-6, with D maybe TRBD1 (5 bases). V was pared by 3 bases and J by 6 bases, with 12 bases between. Germline assignment: CDR1 LNHDA and CDR2 SQIVND (reference sequence). The CDR3 loop spans 15 amino acids. CDR3 region: CASSIGAGGNSPLHF. CDR3 nucleotide sequence: TGTGCCAGTAGTATTGGGGCCGGCGGTAATTCACCCCTCCACTTT.

The chain employs TRBV30 and TRBJ2-1; TRBD1 matches at 8 bases. The CDR3 consists of 13 residues. V shed 7 bases, J shed 4 bases, and the junction held 6 bases outside the gene matches. Germline-derived CDR1 and CDR2 are GTSNPN and SVGIG (reference sequence). In DNA form, the CDR3 reads TGTGCCTTTGACAGGGGACCGTACAATGAGCAGTTCTTC. Protein sequence: CAFDRGPYNEQFF.

The chain links TRBV6-1 to TRBJ1-1; no firm D call. V was cut by 9 bases and J by 8 bases, with 13 bases left in between. Germline values: CDR1 MNHNS, CDR2 SASEGT. This CDR3 contains 11 residues. Written as DNA, the CDR3 is TGTGCCAGTACCTCCCCGGGGGAAGCTTTCTTT. Residues: CASTSPGEAFF.

The chain combines TRBV27 with TRBJ1-5, with D maybe TRBD1 (5 bases). CDR3 length: 12 residues. V lost 5 bases and J 8 bases, leaving 10 bases between the germline ends. Germline assignment: CDR1 MNHEY and CDR2 SMNVEV (reference sequence). CDR3 sequence (DNA): TGTGCCAGCAGTGAGGGCAGGGAGCCCCAGCATTTT. It encodes CASSEGREPQHF.

J is TRBJ2-6 and V is TRBV4-3; maybe TRBD2 (6 bases). Germline V gene lookup returns CDR1 LGHNA and CDR2 YSLEER. The CDR3 has 15 residues. Trimming cost V 3 bases and J 3 bases, with 9 bases left between them. The CDR3 here is CASSQGGLGANVLTF. The CDR3 DNA reads as TGCGCCAGCAGCCAGGGGGGACTTGGGGCCAACGTCCTGACTTTC.

This clone was seen only once. The chain employs TRBV29-1 and TRBJ2-7; 9 bases are a match to TRBD1. V lost 4 bases and J lost 4; bases outside the gene matches: 8. This CDR3 is built from 14 residues. Germline V gene data show CDR1 as SQVTM and CDR2 as ANQGSEA. The CDR3 protein is CSVGGGQGVYEQYF. The DNA for the CDR3 is TGCAGCGTTGGAGGGGGACAGGGTGTATACGAGCAGTACTTC.

This chain joins TRBV5-1 and TRBJ1-1, with D perhaps TRBD1 (6 bases). Trimming shortened V by 0 bases and J by 11 bases, and 17 bases separated the two germline ends. Germline CDR1 is SGHRS and CDR2 is YFSETQ. The CDR3 runs 14 residues. The CDR3 coding sequence is TGCGCCAGCAGCTTGGATGGGACAATTTCCGTGGCTTTCTTT. It specifies CASSLDGTISVAFF.

The chain recombines TRBV19 with TRBJ1-6; 9 bases are a match to TRBD1. Per germline, CDR1 LNHDA and CDR2 SQIVND (reference sequence). The length of the CDR3 is 16 residues. The V segment lost 0 bases and the J segment 8 bases; nucleotides outside the gene matches: 5. The CDR3 coding sequence is TGTGCCAGTAGTATAGACGGGACAGGGATACATTCACCCCTCCACTTT. Translation: CASSIDGTGIHSPLHF.

The rearrangement uses TRBV4-3 and TRBJ1-1, with D possibly TRBD1 on 5 matching bases. CDR1 and CDR2 from the germline V gene are LGHNA and YSLEER. The CDR3 loop spans 15 amino acids. V was trimmed by 2 bases and J by 0 bases, leaving 10 bases between them. CDR3 sequence (DNA): TGCGCCAGCAGCCAACAGACAGACTTGAACACTGAAGCTTTCTTT. It is translated as CASSQQTDLNTEAFF.

The chain is built from TRBV15 and TRBJ2-5; D is uncertain. The CDR3 has 14 residues. Germline loops: CDR1 LNHNV, CDR2 YYDKDF (reference sequence). V lost 3 bases to trimming and J lost 1 base, with 9 bases between them. DNA of the CDR3: TGTGCCACCAGCAGCCGAAGCACCCAAGAGACCCAGTACTTC. Its protein product is CATSSRSTQETQYF.

This clone has just a few counts. This CDR3 reads CASSQEGRDANYGYTF. For the CDR3, the DNA is TGTGCCAGCAGCCAAGAAGGACGGGACGCTAACTATGGCTACACCTTC. V and J are TRBV11-3 and TRBJ1-2; a weak D match, TRBD1 (5 bases). V lost 5 bases to trimming and J lost 0 bases, with 16 bases between them. Germline-derived CDR1 and CDR2 are SGHNT and YENEEA. This CDR3 is built from 16 residues. The full variable domain, in which reference TRBV11-3 and TRBJ1-2 provide the parts outside the CDR3, is EAGVVQSPRYKIIEKKQPVAFWCNPISGHNTLYWYLQNLGQGPELLIRYENEEAVDDSQLPKDRFSAERLKGVDSTLKIQPAELGDSAVYLCASSQEGRDANYGYTFGSGTRLTVV.

The chain joins TRBV4-3 to TRBJ2-2, with D hard to call. Trimming took off 1 base at V and 4 bases at J, with 4 bases between the two ends. The CDR3 runs to 13 residues. Germline V lookup: CDR1 LGHNA, CDR2 YSLEER. The CDR3, as DNA: TGCGCCAGCAGCCAAGTGTCCACCGGGGAGCTGTTTTTT. Protein sequence: CASSQVSTGELFF.

V and J are TRBV15 and TRBJ2-2; D might be TRBD2 (6 bases). The CDR3 sequence is 15 residues long. V was cut by 4 bases and J by 8 bases, with 17 bases left in between. CDR1 is LNHNV and CDR2 is YYDKDF in the germline V gene (reference sequence). In nucleotides, the CDR3 is TGTGCCACCAGCACCCGGGACTTTCTCGGGGGGGAGCTGTTTTTT. Translated: CATSTRDFLGGELFF.

The chain has TRBV30 and TRBJ1-2; possibly TRBD1 for D (5 bases). This CDR3 contains 14 residues. V lost 7 bases, J lost 7 bases, and 22 bases lay in between. The germline gives CDR1 GTSNPN, CDR2 SVGIG (reference sequence). This CDR3 reads CASRIDSAGAGYTF. CDR3 coding DNA: TGTGCCTCGAGAATTGACAGCGCCGGGGCTGGCTACACCTTC.

The rearrangement joins TRBV7-9 to TRBJ2-6, with D perhaps TRBD1 or TRBD2 (5 bases each). The germline V gene has CDR1 SEHNR and CDR2 FQNEAQ (reference sequence). V was clipped by 4 bases and J by 4 bases, with 23 bases between them. The CDR3 has 19 amino acids. CDR3 DNA sequence: TGTGCCAGCAGCTCGTACGGGAAAAAAACAGGTCCAGGGGCCAACGTCCTGACTTTC. It encodes CASSSYGKKTGPGANVLTF.

CDR3 sequence (DNA): TGTGCCAGCAGCCAAGATTCGGGGGGGAGGGTTGAAGCTTTCTTT. Translation: CASSQDSGGRVEAFF. This chain connects TRBV4-2 to TRBJ1-1; TRBD1 is a possible D gene (5 bases). V lost 0 bases and J lost 7, with 15 bases in between. The CDR3 covers 15 residues. The germline V gene encodes CDR1 LGHNA and CDR2 YNFKEQ.

On this clone: One end of the junction does not line up with germline, which may come from a read error. CDR3 amino acids: CASSPERDWGRHSNF. The CDR3 nucleotides are TGTGCCAGCTCACCGGAACGGGACTGGGGAAGACACTCAAACTTC. The V and J genes are TRBV18 and TRBJ2-7, with D tentatively TRBD2 (6 bases). Germline CDR1 reads KGHSH; CDR2 reads LQKENI. This CDR3 is 15 amino acids long. The whole variable domain, filled in from reference TRBV18 and TRBJ2-7, reads NAGVMQNPRHLVRRRGQEARLRCSPMKGHSHVYWYRQLPEEGLKFMVYLQKENIIDESGMPKERFSAEFPKEGPSILRIQQVVRGDSAAYFCASSPERDWGRHSNFGPGTRLTVT.

CDR3 sequence: CASSSGGAGGEQYF. CDR3 DNA: TGTGCCAGTAGTTCAGGTGGGGCAGGGGGCGAGCAGTACTTC. This chain links TRBV19 with TRBJ2-7; 7 bases agree with TRBD1. J was trimmed by 6 bases and V by 5 bases; bases with no gene match: 10. Germline CDR1 is LNHDA and CDR2 is SQIVND (reference sequence). The CDR3 is 14 residues long.

This clone appeared a few times. The chain combines TRBV15 with TRBJ1-1, with 7 positions matching TRBD1. Germline V CDR1 and CDR2: LNHNV, YYDKDF (reference sequence). The trim removed 0 bases at V and 7 bases at J, leaving 2 bases unmatched. The CDR3 length is 13 residues. Here the CDR3 reads CATSRDRTGEAFF. In DNA, the CDR3 is TGTGCCACCAGCAGAGATCGGACAGGTGAAGCTTTCTTT.